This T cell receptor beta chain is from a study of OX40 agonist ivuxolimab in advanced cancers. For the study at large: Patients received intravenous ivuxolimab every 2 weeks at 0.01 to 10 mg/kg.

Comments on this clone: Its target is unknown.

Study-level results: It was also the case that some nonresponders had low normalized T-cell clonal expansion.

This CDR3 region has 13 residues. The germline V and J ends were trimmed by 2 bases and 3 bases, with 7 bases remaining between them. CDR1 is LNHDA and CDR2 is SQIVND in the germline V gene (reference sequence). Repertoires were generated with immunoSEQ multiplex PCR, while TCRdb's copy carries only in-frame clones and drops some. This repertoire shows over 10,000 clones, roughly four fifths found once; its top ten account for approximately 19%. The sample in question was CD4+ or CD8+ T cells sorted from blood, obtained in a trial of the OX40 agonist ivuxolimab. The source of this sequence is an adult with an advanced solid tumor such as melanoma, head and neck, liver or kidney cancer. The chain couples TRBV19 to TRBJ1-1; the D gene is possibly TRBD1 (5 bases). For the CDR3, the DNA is TGTGCCAGTAGTATAAAAGGGGACACTGAAGCTTTCTTT. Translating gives CASSIKGDTEAFF.